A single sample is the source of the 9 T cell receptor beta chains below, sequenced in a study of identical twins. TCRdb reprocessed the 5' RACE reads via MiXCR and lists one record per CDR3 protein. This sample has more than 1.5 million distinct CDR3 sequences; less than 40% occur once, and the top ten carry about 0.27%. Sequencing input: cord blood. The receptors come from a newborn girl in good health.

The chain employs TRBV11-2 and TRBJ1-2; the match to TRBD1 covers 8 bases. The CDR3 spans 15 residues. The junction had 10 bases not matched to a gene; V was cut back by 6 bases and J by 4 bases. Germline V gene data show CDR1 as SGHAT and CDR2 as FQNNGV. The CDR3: CASRATGTGFYGYTF. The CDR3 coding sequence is TGTGCCAGCAGGGCTACCGGGACAGGATTCTATGGCTACACCTTC.

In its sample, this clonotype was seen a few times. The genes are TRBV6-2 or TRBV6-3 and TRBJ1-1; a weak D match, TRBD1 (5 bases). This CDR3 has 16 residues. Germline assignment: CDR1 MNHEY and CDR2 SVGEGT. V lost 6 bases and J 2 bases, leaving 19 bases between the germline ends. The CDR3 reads CASRTAGKSLNTEAFF. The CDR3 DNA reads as TGTGCCAGCAGAACAGCAGGGAAAAGTTTAAACACTGAAGCTTTCTTT.

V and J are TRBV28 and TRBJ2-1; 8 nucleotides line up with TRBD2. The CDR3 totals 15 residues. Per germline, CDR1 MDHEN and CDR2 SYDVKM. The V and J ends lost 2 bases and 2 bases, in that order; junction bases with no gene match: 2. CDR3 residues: CASSLTGLAYNEQFF. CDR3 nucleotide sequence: TGTGCCAGCAGTTTAACGGGACTAGCCTACAATGAGCAGTTCTTC. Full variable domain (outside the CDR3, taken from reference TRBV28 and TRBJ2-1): DVKVTQSSRYLVKRTGEKVFLECVQDMDHENMFWYRQDPGLGLRLIYFSYDVKMKEKGDIPEGYSVSREKKERFSLILESASTNQTSMYLCASSLTGLAYNEQFFGPGTRLTVL.

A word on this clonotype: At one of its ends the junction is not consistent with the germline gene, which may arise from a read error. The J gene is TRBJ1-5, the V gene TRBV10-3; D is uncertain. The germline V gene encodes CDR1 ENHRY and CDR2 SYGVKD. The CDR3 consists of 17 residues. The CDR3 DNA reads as TGTGCCATCAGTGAGAGGCGGACCTCCTTAGGCAATCAGCTCCAGCATTTT. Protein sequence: CAISERRTSLGNQLQHF.

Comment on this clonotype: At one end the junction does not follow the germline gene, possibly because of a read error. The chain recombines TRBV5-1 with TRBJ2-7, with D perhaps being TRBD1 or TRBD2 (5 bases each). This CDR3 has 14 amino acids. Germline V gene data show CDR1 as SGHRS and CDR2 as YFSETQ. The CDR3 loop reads CASSPGPYSCEQYF. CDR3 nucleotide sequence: TGCGCCAGCAGCCCGGGACCTTACTCCTGCGAGCAGTACTTC.

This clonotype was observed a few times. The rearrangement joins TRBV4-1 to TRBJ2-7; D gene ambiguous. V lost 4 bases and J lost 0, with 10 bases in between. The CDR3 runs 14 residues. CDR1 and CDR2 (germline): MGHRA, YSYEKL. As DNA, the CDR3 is TGCGCCAGCAGCCCCAACCCCTCCTCCTACGAGCAGTACTTC. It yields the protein CASSPNPSSYEQYF.

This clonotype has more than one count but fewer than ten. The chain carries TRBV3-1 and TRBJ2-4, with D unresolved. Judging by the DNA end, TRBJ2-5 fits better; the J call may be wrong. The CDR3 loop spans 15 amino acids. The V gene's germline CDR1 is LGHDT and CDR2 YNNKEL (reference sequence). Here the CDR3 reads CASSQVRQMEETQYF. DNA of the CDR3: TGTGCCAGCAGCCAAGTCCGACAAATGGAAGAGACCCAGTACTTC.

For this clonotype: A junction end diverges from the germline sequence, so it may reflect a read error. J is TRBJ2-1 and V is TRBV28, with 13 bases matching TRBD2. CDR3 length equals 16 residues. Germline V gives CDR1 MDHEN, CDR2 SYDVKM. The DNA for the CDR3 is TGTGCCAGCAGCCGGACTAGCGGGGGCCACTACAATGTGCAGTTCTTC. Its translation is CASSRTSGGHYNVQFF.

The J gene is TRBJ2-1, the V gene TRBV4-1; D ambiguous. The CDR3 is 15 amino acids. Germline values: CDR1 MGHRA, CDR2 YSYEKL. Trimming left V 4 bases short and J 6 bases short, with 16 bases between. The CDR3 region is CASSRQLAYSNEQFF. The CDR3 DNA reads TGCGCCAGCAGCCGCCAGTTAGCATACTCCAATGAGCAGTTCTTC.